By share, the clone carrying this TCR beta chain counts as large. Other DNA sequences of this sample code for an identical CDR3. This sample was taken from a study of blood T cell repertoires in COVID-19. The assay was immunoSEQ multiplex PCR, and TCRdb's table has in-frame clones only and misses some. The sample gives 350,000 or so clones, about 89% of which show up once; about 10% is in the top ten. Per germline, CDR1 MDHEN and CDR2 SYDVKM. J gave up 5 bases and V 7 bases, and 9 bases lay outside the gene matches. The CDR3 is made up of 15 amino acids. Sequenced material: peripheral blood. The receptor's source is a woman between 25 and 40 years old with COVID-19, enrolled during active disease. The chain carries TRBV28 and TRBJ2-1; 9 bases match TRBD2. CDR3 sequence: CASTLGPSGNNEQFF. For the CDR3, the DNA is TGTGCCAGCACACTGGGGCCTAGCGGGAACAATGAGCAGTTCTTC.